Listed below are T cell receptor beta chains from one sample, sequenced in a study of shared clonotypes between healthy human individuals. Data came from immunoSEQ multiplex PCR; TCRdb stores just in-frame clones and leaves some out. This sample has about 2.4 million clones; about 92% occur once, and the top ten carry roughly 0.15%. The sample taken for sequencing was naive CD4+ T cells sorted from blood. The receptor source for this set is a man aged 18 to 30 in good health. Both conserved end residues are part of each CDR3. D genes are given only for firm matches. Rows may omit the clone size; those that give it use once, few, many or a size class.

d_gene	abundance	v_gene	len	j_gene	CDR3nt	CDR3aa
TRBD1	.	TRBV5-5	15	TRBJ2-2	TGTGCCAGCAGCTTGTCGACAGGGGACACCGGGGAGCTGTTTTTT	CASSLSTGDTGELFF
TRBD2	.	TRBV7-2	14	TRBJ2-7	TGTGCCAGCAGCGGGGACTACAACTCCTACGAGCAGTACTTC	CASSGDYNSYEQYF
.	.	TRBV5-6	15	TRBJ1-5	TGTGCCAGCAGCAATTGGGGGGGCGGCAATCAGCCCCAGCATTTT	CASSNWGGGNQPQHF
.	.	TRBV7-9	13	TRBJ2-7	TGTGCCAGCAGCTTCCCGGACAGACGCGAGCAGTACTTC	CASSFPDRREQYF
.	.	TRBV2	14	TRBJ1-1	TGTGCCAGCAGCTCACAGGCGCCGAACACTGAAGCTTTCTTT	CASSSQAPNTEAFF
TRBD2	.	TRBV7-9	12	TRBJ2-1	TGTGCCAGCAGCTGGACTAGCGGGGAGCAGTTCTTC	CASSWTSGEQFF
.	once	TRBV6-6	15	TRBJ1-5	TGTGCCAGCAGTTACGGAGTTTTAAACAATCAGCCCCAGCATTTT	CASSYGVLNNQPQHF
.	.	TRBV9	13	TRBJ1-2	TGTGCCAGCAGCGTAGAACAGGGCCATGGCTACACCTTC	CASSVEQGHGYTF
.	.	TRBV5-1	17	TRBJ2-7	TGCGCCAGCAGCTTGGGTGTCTCGGGAGTCTTTTCCTACGAGCAGTACTTC	CASSLGVSGVFSYEQYF
.	.	TRBV18	13	TRBJ2-5	TGTGCCAGCTCCCCGGGACTGGAAGAGACCCAGTACTTC	CASSPGLEETQYF
.	.	TRBV7-9	13	TRBJ1-3	TGTGCCAGCAGTCGCGCCTCTGGAAACACCATATATTTT	CASSRASGNTIYF
.	once	TRBV6-5	12	TRBJ1-6	TGTGCCAGCACTAACCTGCATTCACCCCTCCACTTT	CASTNLHSPLHF
.	.	TRBV7-2	16	TRBJ2-1	TGTGCCAGCAGCCCATCTCCTTCCCTTACCTACAATGAGCAGTTCTTC	CASSPSPSLTYNEQFF